The 10 T cell receptor beta chains below all came from one sample that was sequenced in a study of CD8 T cells in Susac syndrome. The RNA, roughly 0.45 to 1 ug, was put through reverse transcription using random hexamers. MiXCR, run by TCRdb on the immunoSEQ multiplex PCR reads, gives a single entry per CDR3 protein. The sample holds about 300,000 distinct CDR3 sequences, approximately 85% seen once. The sequencing input was CD8+ T cells from PBMCs. These receptors originate from a human donor with multiple sclerosis.

This chain joins TRBV12-3 or TRBV12-4 and TRBJ1-2, with a weak D call TRBD1 (5 bases). This CDR3 contains 13 residues. The V end was cut by 11 bases, the J end by 8 bases, with 21 bases between. CDR3 region: CAGPRAPSNGYTF. The CDR3 DNA reads as TGTGCCGGGCCCAGGGCACCTAGTAACGGCTACACCTTC.

This sequence joins TRBV29-1 and TRBJ2-7; 7 bases line up with TRBD1. Trimming at V came to 7 bases and at J to 2 bases, leaving 5 bases not matched to a gene. Germline V lookup: CDR1 SQVTM, CDR2 ANQGSEA. This CDR3 contains 12 residues. CDR3 protein: CSARDRPYEQYF. The DNA for the CDR3 is TGCAGCGCCAGGGACAGACCCTACGAGCAGTACTTC.

The V and J genes are TRBV4-3 and TRBJ2-1, with D tentatively TRBD2 (6 bases). Trimming took off 3 bases at V and 2 bases at J, with 8 bases between the two ends. Germline assignment: CDR1 LGHNA and CDR2 YSLEER. This CDR3 comprises 14 residues. As DNA, the CDR3 is TGCGCCAGCAGCCATAGCGGAACCTACAATGAGCAGTTCTTC. Protein sequence: CASSHSGTYNEQFF.

The chain employs TRBV28 and TRBJ2-3, with D perhaps TRBD2 (6 bases). CDR1 and CDR2 (germline): MDHEN, SYDVKM. Trimming took off 1 base at V and 7 bases at J, with 12 bases between the two ends. This CDR3 comprises 14 residues. CDR3 coding DNA: TGTGCCAGCAGTTTATTCGGGAGTCTACATACGCAGTATTTT. Translation gives CASSLFGSLHTQYF.

This chain connects TRBV7-9 to TRBJ2-1; 11 bases fit TRBD1. Germline V gene data show CDR1 as SEHNR and CDR2 as FQNEAQ (reference sequence). The trim removed 2 bases at V and 6 bases at J, leaving 6 bases unmatched. CDR3 size: 16 residues. CDR3 amino acids: CASSLSGTGGLNEQFF. CDR3 DNA sequence: TGTGCCAGCAGCTTAAGTGGGACAGGGGGGCTCAATGAGCAGTTCTTC.

The chain links TRBV25-1 to TRBJ2-1; D is ambiguous. CDR1 and CDR2 (germline): MGHDK, SYGVNS. This CDR3 is built from 10 residues. Trimming removed 2 bases at V and 8 bases at J, with 1 base between. CDR3 nucleotides: TGTGCCAGCAGTGAAGATGAGCAGTTCTTC. It encodes CASSEDEQFF.

This clonotype appeared a few times. This chain links TRBV11-2 with TRBJ2-3, with a possible D match to TRBD2 (6 bases). CDR1 and CDR2 (germline): SGHAT, FQNNGV. V gave up 5 bases and J gave up 2 bases, with 17 bases separating them. CDR3 size: 16 residues. CDR3 in amino acids: CASSTNSGEATDTQYF. The CDR3 DNA sequence: TGTGCCAGCAGCACCAATAGCGGCGAGGCCACAGATACGCAGTATTTT. The whole variable domain, filled in from reference TRBV11-2 and TRBJ2-3, reads EAGVAQSPRYKIIEKRQSVAFWCNPISGHATLYWYQQILGQGPKLLIQFQNNGVVDDSQLPKDRFSAERLKGVDSTLKIQPAKLEDSAVYLCASSTNSGEATDTQYFGPGTRLTVL.

The gene calls are TRBV19 and TRBJ1-1; D unresolved. CDR3 size: 15 residues. Germline V gene sequence: CDR1 LNHDA, CDR2 SQIVND (reference sequence). The V gene lost 2 bases and the J gene lost 0 bases, with 10 bases spanning the gap. As DNA, the CDR3 is TGTGCCAGTAGTATATCCCACGAACTGAACACTGAAGCTTTCTTT. Protein sequence: CASSISHELNTEAFF.

The J gene is TRBJ2-3, the V gene TRBV6-1, with TRBD2 matching 7 bases. From germline, CDR1 is MNHNS and CDR2 SASEGT. Losses at the gene ends were 3 bases for V and 0 bases for J; bases not matched to a gene: 9. The CDR3 runs 17 residues. The CDR3 nucleotides read TGTGCCAGCAGTGATTTAGAACTAGCGCGAAGCACAGATACGCAGTATTTT. Encoded protein: CASSDLELARSTDTQYF.

This clonotype was seen a single time. V and J are TRBV20-1 and TRBJ1-1; D gene uncertain. V was cut by 0 bases and J by 0 bases, with 11 bases left in between. Germline V CDR1 and CDR2: DFQATT, SNEGSKA (reference sequence). The CDR3 spans 15 residues. In nucleotides, the CDR3 is TGCAGTGCTAGAGATCATGCGGCCGTGAACACTGAAGCTTTCTTT. It specifies CSARDHAAVNTEAFF.